One T cell receptor (beta chain) is described in this entry. Its binding antigen is unknown. A junction boundary mismatches the germline segment, possibly from a read error. This entry belongs to a study of blood T cells in healthy people across ages (dated by TCRdb to the mid-2010s). Some background on the complete study: Template switching captured roughly one uniquely barcoded TCR beta cDNA molecule per two T cells in model experiments. For two donors (one aged 18 to 29 and one aged 80 or older), the study analyzed two additional independent replicas of 1 million unique cDNA reads from the same blood draw. To avoid experimental bias, donors of different ages were spread randomly across the sequencing lanes. The donors were split into four age groups: young (average around 17 years), middle-aged (about 40), aged (about 62) and long-lived (roughly 88). Age-related changes in TCR beta repertoire diversity were measured in the study by deep sequencing normalized with unique cDNA molecular identifiers.

The CDR3 numbers 14 residues from cysteine through phenylalanine. The CDR3 DNA has 42 bases and is translated from base 1. The germline V gene (reference sequence) gives CDR1 as SEHNR and CDR2 as FQNEAQ. To prepare the library, 5' RACE was applied. The instrument was an Illumina HiSeq 2500. A second PCR of about 7 to 12 cycles was performed with a sample-barcoded 5' primer and a J-beta primer mix. A unique molecular identifier was introduced onto each TCR beta cDNA molecule by a template-switch 5' adaptor carrying 12 random nucleotides. Each sample yielded at least 2.5 million CDR3-containing paired-end reads. First-strand cDNA was synthesized from all RNA with the Mint cDNA synthesis kit, primed by a TRBC-specific oligonucleotide. After uracil-DNA glycosylase treatment, a first 18-cycle PCR used universal primers M1SS and BC2_uni_R on all cDNA. Per the source publication's procedure: For normalization, 1 million high-quality reads were randomly selected from each sample, with every read carrying a distinct molecular identifier. Instead of being binned into consensus sequences, reads with shared molecular identifiers were discarded. MiTCR, with a Q25 quality threshold and the strictest error-elimination algorithm, was used for CDR3 identification, clonotype clustering and error correction. A nonparametric unseen species model using Euler transformation provided a lower-bound estimate of total TCR beta diversity. TCRdb handled the public reads itself, with Q25 trimming in fastp and clone calling in MiXCR, and kept productive beta chains. When rows share a CDR3 protein, they turn into one entry using the most common DNA and genes. The V and J calls here are based on TCRdb, not the publication. Within this sample are some 1.5 million distinct CDR3 sequences, with around 40% of them counted one time only. In total, the top ten clones hold about 4% of the sample.

Findings and caveats that apply to the study as a whole: Estimates of total diversity based on one million sequenced T cells were considered lower bounds and underestimates. Since profiling was done on bulk unsorted PBMCs, naive and antigen-experienced compartments could not be conclusively compared. Because the CMV infection status of the donors was unknown, age-related changes in expanded clonotypes may potentially have been confounded. A strong correlation was found between observed TCR beta diversity and the percentage of naive T cells measured by flow cytometry. Compared with the aged group, the long-lived group had more naive CD4+ T cells, fewer expanded clones and increased TCR diversity, suggesting age selection. Observed TCR beta diversity per million T cells fell roughly linearly with age, and a significant reduction was already apparent by age approximately 40.

The roughly 39 donors, aged about 6 to 95 years, were systemically healthy Caucasian individuals from Russia. Each donor gave about 10 milliliters of peripheral blood, drawn into EDTA-treated Vacutainer tubes. Ficoll-Paque density-gradient centrifugation was used to isolate PBMCs, with at least 7 million per sample. Trizol reagent was used to extract total RNA from PBMCs, with at least 5.5 micrograms per sample. For every donor, flow cytometry on a PBMC aliquot measured the percentage of naive CD45RAhigh/CD27high T cells. The sequence came from a woman between 18 and 30 years old in good health. What was sequenced was blood. The V and J segments used are TRBV7-9 and TRBJ2-1; TRBD1 agrees with 7 junctional bases. The CDR3 protein: CASSLTGIYKEQFF. The nucleotide sequence is TGTGCCAGCAGCTTGACAGGGATCTACAAGGAGCAGTTCTTC.